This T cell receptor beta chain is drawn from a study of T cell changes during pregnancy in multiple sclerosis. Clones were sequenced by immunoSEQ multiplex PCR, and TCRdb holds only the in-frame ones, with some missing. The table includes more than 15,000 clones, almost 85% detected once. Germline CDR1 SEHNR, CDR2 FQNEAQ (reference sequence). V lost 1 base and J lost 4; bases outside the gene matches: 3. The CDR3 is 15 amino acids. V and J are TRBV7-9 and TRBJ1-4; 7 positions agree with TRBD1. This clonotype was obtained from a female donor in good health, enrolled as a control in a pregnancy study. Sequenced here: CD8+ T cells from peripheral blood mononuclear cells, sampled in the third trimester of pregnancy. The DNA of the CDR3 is TGTGCCAGCAGCTTAGACAGGGGAAGTAATGAAAAACTGTTTTTT. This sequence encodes CASSLDRGSNEKLFF.